This TCR beta chain was sequenced for a study of cytomegalovirus exposure and HLA in healthy donors (dated by TCRdb to 2016 to 2017). Notes on the research overall: The 700 or so repertoires of the first cohort and the roughly 120 validation repertoires were produced on the same platform, according to a later analysis. High-throughput TCR immunosequencing, statistical association of individual TCRs with disease status, and machine learning were combined to predict cytomegalovirus infection status. Besides the first cohort of around 700 subjects, a separate validation cohort made up of 120 or so different subjects was used. The study aimed to test whether cataloging public T cell receptors could reveal signatures of past pathogen exposure. Study-wide conclusions, independent of this receptor: Cytomegalovirus status was reported to be diagnosed by the classifier with high specificity and sensitivity in both the original and validation cohorts. The study gave a list of around 170 TCR beta chains associated with cytomegalovirus. Of the cluster scores, roughly 95% were above 0 in a later analysis, which found that TCRs clustered in the first cohort also tended to co-occur in the 95 to 150 validation repertoires. In vitro tests confirmed that a few of the cytomegalovirus-associated TCR beta chains recognize cytomegalovirus antigens. A later analysis lacked HLA typing for the validation cohort, so it scored co-occurrence in that cohort across all 120 repertoires. Most TCR sequences were seen in very few donors, while some public TCRs were found in many individuals. The authors suggested that the approach could potentially be extended to other disease states and immunological phenotypes.

The donors belonged to the validation cohort of 90 to 150 subjects, which was separate from the approximately 700-subject first cohort. This clone was detected once. Its cognate antigen has yet to be identified. The input lacks base qualities; no much larger clone sits a single base away. The method was the immunoSEQ multiplex PCR assay. Regarding the original processing steps: A statistical classification framework was built for diagnosing cytomegalovirus status from the catalog of TCR beta chain sequences. TCRdb's version of the immuneACCESS table is confined to in-frame rearrangements and falls short of the full clone set. An unresolved V gene accounts for under half of the shortfall where checked; the remainder is of unknown origin. The DNA gave D and trimming, while V, J and clone size come from that table. In this sample the table shows 100,000 to 150,000 clones, over 90% of which occur a single time. Approximately 1.3% of the sample lies in the top ten.

Via the germline V gene (reference sequence), CDR1 is MNHNY and CDR2 SVGAGI. The germline V and J ends show losses of 5 bases and 9 bases respectively, and no gene match explains 3 bases of the junction. Including the terminal cysteine and phenylalanine, the CDR3 comprises 13 residues. Only CDR3 DNA is held: 39 bases, read in frame from base 1. The chain is assembled from TRBV6-6 and TRBJ2-1; TRBD1 aligns with 11 central bases. The material sequenced was PBMCs. The receptor comes from a woman aged 18-30 years in good health and CMV-seronegative. The DNA sequence is given as TGTGCCAGCAGTCGGACAGGGGGCACTGAGCAGTTCTTC. Translated, it reads CASSRTGGTEQFF.